This T cell receptor beta chain was sequenced during a study of blood T cell repertoires in COVID-19. This clone appeared once. Generated by immunoSEQ multiplex PCR, the TCRdb table keeps only in-frame clones and is missing some. This table holds over 200,000 clones, 85% to 90% found once. The CDR3 has 14 residues. Looked up from germline, CDR1 is GTSNPN and CDR2 is SVGIG (reference sequence). V was clipped by 5 bases and J by 6 bases; unmatched bases: 9. Specimen: peripheral blood. This rearrangement joins TRBV30 to TRBJ2-1, with 8 bases fitting TRBD2. This clonotype was obtained from a woman aged 60-70 years with acute or convalescent COVID-19. The CDR3: CAWSHGGAGNEQFF. The CDR3 DNA follows: TGTGCCTGGTCGCACGGGGGGGCCGGCAATGAGCAGTTCTTC.